Described below is a single TCR beta chain sequence and its context. In this sample, this clone turned up once. The antigen it binds to is not known. One base away there is no much larger clone; base qualities are not given. The receptor library was made with the immunoSEQ multiplex PCR assay. For the multiplex PCR, a mixture combining 60 forward primers for TCR Vbeta segments and 13 reverse primers for TCR Jbeta segments was used. The CDR3 region of rearranged TCR beta genes was amplified from genomic DNA by a multiplex PCR assay. The amplified TCR beta libraries were sequenced on the Illumina HiSeq System as 87-base-pair reads. In the original analysis: Across the 670 or so repertoires, a later analysis counted 80 million or so unique TCR beta chains, around 11 million of which were shared by at least two donors. A nearest-neighbor algorithm error-corrected the raw reads and collapsed the reads into unique sequences, merging closely related sequences to remove PCR and sequencing errors. CDR3 sequences were aligned to IMGT reference sequences to assign V, D and J gene segments. For a sequence to be retained, a match of at least six nucleotides to both a V gene segment and a J gene segment was required. Rearrangements were classified as productive when the CDR3 lacked stop codons and remained in frame with V and J, and all other rearrangements were classified as non-productive. Following IMGT convention, CDR3 was defined as the stretch from the second conserved V-encoded cysteine up to the conserved J-encoded phenylalanine. The earlier analysis of about 610 of the donors excluded sequences that lacked an unambiguous match to a single V gene segment. In an earlier analysis of some 590 of the donors, a V segment was called functional when productive rearrangements were above 56.7%, and segregating when the standard deviation between donors exceeded 5%. A statistical classification framework was built to diagnose cytomegalovirus status from the catalog of TCR beta chain sequences. In a later analysis, V and J genes were assigned by comparing TCR nucleotide sequences against IMGT/GENE-DB human TR gene sequences. A later analysis assigned CDR3 sequences and most-parsimonious VDJ recombination scenarios with the TCRdist pipeline. In a later analysis, every TCR beta chain was defined by the combination of its CDR3 amino acid sequence and its V-gene family, and reads without a unique V-gene family were dropped. In a later analysis, 500 to 650 highly shared, low-generation-probability nucleotide sequences were removed to address suspected cross-contamination and a sequencing artifact. In a later analysis, a clonal expansion index was calculated for each public chain from normalized within-repertoire ranks of inferred template counts. Generation probabilities in a later analysis came from a VDJ recombination model fitted to out-of-frame rearrangements, and those results were checked against IGoR. A later analysis scored TCR-TCR, TCR-HLA and TCR-CMV co-occurrence with hypergeometric tests, applying a repertoire-size bias correction to TCR pairs. To estimate false discovery rates, a later analysis permuted the HLA or CMV assignments 20 times. In a later analysis, co-occurring TCRs were grouped with DBSCAN, and TCRdist sequence similarity was added when clustering was performed within HLA-allele-positive subsets. Repertoires with fewer than 30,000 or more than 120,000 public chains, plus five repertoires with anomalous nucleotide sharing, were excluded from co-occurrence clustering. TCRdb took this table from immuneACCESS and kept in-frame rearrangements with V and J called. Such tables lack part of the clones; where checked against another copy, unresolved V genes explain under half of the gap, and the rest is unexplained. Clone size and V and J calls were adopted from that table, with D and trimming inferred from the DNA. The table for this sample lists approximately 190,000 clones; roughly 80% of them were counted only once. Clones ranked in the top ten supply roughly 2.8% of the sample.

This entry belongs to a study of cytomegalovirus exposure and HLA in healthy donors (dated by TCRdb to between 2016 and 2019). For the study in its entirety: According to an earlier analysis of a few hundred of the donors, some 170 million T cells yielded 117 million unique TCR beta sequences and 276 Gb of sequence data. Both class I and class II loci were covered by HLA typing, at four-digit resolution. Rather than drawing on any new phenotypic data, the later analysis identified candidate immune exposures from TCR beta sequences and the way those sequences occurred across donors. On average, roughly 240,000 unique TCR beta nucleotide sequences were sequenced per donor among roughly 430 genotyped donors of the cohort, with 15% to 20% of those sequences being non-productive. Of the roughly 410 genotyped donors, 65% to 90% were placed in the genetic ancestry cluster associated with self-reported Caucasian donors. All discovery cohort repertoires had been generated using a single sequencing platform. The study aimed to test whether cataloging public T cell receptors could reveal signatures of past pathogen exposure. The number of donors typed differed by locus, with roughly 620-630 for A, B, C, DRB1 and DQB1, 522 for DQA1, 600 to 610 for DPA1, and 400 to 490 for DPB1. In a later analysis, previously published TCR beta repertoires from 666 donors were re-analyzed and high-resolution HLA genotyping was added so that TCR occurrence patterns could be studied. Roughly 320 gigabases of sequencing data and 75 million to 85 million unique TCR sequences made up an early release that covered several hundred HLA-typed donors. A few DR-DQ haplotypes were treated as single units for association and clustering because of strong linkage in the cohort. To decide whether each TCR beta V gene segment behaved as functional or pseudogenic, an earlier analysis of some 600 of the donors relied on high-throughput TCR beta sequencing. Donor age, sex, ethnicity and CMV serostatus were compiled alongside the repertoire data. In addition to the first cohort of approximately 650 subjects, a separate validation cohort of 130 or so different subjects was used. To predict cytomegalovirus infection status, the study combined high-throughput TCR immunosequencing, statistical association of individual TCRs with disease status, and machine learning. A later genetic analysis used genome-wide SNP genotypes for about three fifths of the 666 donors, treating that subset as a discovery cohort. The T cell repertoires of roughly 660 subjects were profiled by immunosequencing and related to cytomegalovirus serostatus. The paper's findings and limits, for the study overall: Linkage disequilibrium might explain the correlated functional status among segregating V segments, but an unknown experimental factor could not be excluded. The authors suggested that the approach could potentially be extended to other disease states and immunological phenotypes. Presence/absence analyses assumed roughly uniform sequencing depth across donors, an assumption that may not hold. In the study, 150 to 200 TCR beta chains were listed as associated with cytomegalovirus. Cytomegalovirus status was reported to be diagnosed by the classifier with high specificity and sensitivity in both the original and validation cohorts. When HLA alleles, especially DR and DQ, strongly co-occurred, TCR associations were difficult to assign to individual alleles. In this cohort, only TCR beta chains were sequenced, and detectable features were limited by the absence of alpha or paired-chain data. A later genetic analysis associated a missense DCLRE1C variant with V-gene and J-gene trimming of TCR beta chains, and an independent cohort replicated the association. A few of the identified cytomegalovirus-associated TCR beta chains were confirmed in vitro to be specific for cytomegalovirus antigens. In a later analysis, several top co-occurrence clusters were reported to appear linked to parvovirus B19, influenza, CMV and Epstein-Barr virus. In a later genetic analysis, fewer N-insertions in productive TCRs were reported among donors in an Asian-associated ancestry cluster than the approximately 670-donor mean. A later analysis found that TCR association rates varied across HLA loci, with DRB1 alleles showing the most associated TCRs and HLA-C alleles the fewest. In a later analysis, most CMV-associated TCR beta chains were found to appear HLA-restricted, with HLA associations seemingly driven largely by CMV exposure. At a false discovery rate of 0.05, a later analysis linked about 16,000 TCR beta sequences to specific HLA alleles. Because the 87-base-pair reads could not distinguish some IMGT-functional V segments, including TRBV6-2 and TRBV6-3, those segments were excluded. A further reported finding was that TCR beta sequences accurately predicted the HLA-A and HLA-B alleles for most subjects in the first cohort. Roughly 17 rarely observed V segments, including chromosome 9 orphons, were excluded from the earlier analysis of about 600 of the donors because counts were too low. For the cohort, immune exposure information was limited to CMV serostatus. An earlier analysis of approximately 500 of the donors showed that most TCR beta V segments appeared in productive rearrangements either about 90% or about 30% of the time, which broadly matched IMGT annotations. A group of highly shared sequence variants was considered likely to be a technical artifact of the sequencing pipeline. Most TCR sequences were observed very rarely across donors, whereas some public TCRs were present in many individuals. Because HLA typing was unavailable for some donors at each locus, only the typed subset was used in association tests. A later analysis found that HLA-associated TCR beta chains were more clonally expanded and had lower generation probabilities than equally common non-associated chains.

The cohort consisted of 600 or so healthy bone marrow donors. All cohort members were sampled while nominally healthy, although unrecorded immune exposures were likely present. The donor was CMV seropositive and belonged to the group of 250 to 350 seropositive cohort members. Each donor provided a peripheral blood sample, and peripheral blood mononuclear cells were used for TCR beta sequencing. The Qiagen DNeasy Blood Extraction Kit was used to extract genomic DNA from the blood cell samples. A distance of 22 bases separates the germline ends of V and J, which lose 5 bases and 0 bases respectively. The CDR3, from cysteine to phenylalanine, totals 18 residues. The read is trimmed to its CDR3 DNA, 54 bases read in frame from base 1. Per the germline V gene, SGHVS is the CDR1 and FQNEAQ is the CDR2.

The chain couples TRBV7-8 to TRBJ2-5; TRBD1 is possibly the D segment (6 matching bases). This TCR came from a woman between 50 and 59 years old in good health and CMV-seropositive. The source material was PBMCs. This receptor carries the CDR3 CASSRLDRIQLHQETQYF. The DNA sequence is TGTGCCAGCAGCCGACTCGACAGGATACAACTTCACCAAGAGACCCAGTACTTC.